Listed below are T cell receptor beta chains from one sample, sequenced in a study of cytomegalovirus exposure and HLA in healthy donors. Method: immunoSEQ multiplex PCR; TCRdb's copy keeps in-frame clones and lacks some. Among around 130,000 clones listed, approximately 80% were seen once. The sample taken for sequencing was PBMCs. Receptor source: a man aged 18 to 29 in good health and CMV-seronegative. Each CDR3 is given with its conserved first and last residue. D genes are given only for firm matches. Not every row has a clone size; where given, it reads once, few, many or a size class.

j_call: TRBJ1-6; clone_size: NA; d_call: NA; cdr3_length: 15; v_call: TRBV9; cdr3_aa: CASSVDITGGSPLHF; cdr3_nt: TGTGCCAGCAGCGTAGATATAACGGGAGGATCACCCCTCCACTTT
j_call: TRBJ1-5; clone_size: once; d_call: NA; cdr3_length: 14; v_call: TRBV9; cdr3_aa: CASSPGERFEPQHF; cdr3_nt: TGTGCCAGCAGCCCCGGTGAGCGTTTTGAGCCCCAGCATTTT
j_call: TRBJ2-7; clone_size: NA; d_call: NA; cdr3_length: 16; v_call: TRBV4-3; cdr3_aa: CASSQEPLGQTYEQYF; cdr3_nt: TGCGCCAGCAGCCAAGAACCTTTAGGACAGACCTACGAGCAGTACTTC
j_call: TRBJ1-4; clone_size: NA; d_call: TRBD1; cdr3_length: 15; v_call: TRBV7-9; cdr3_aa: CASSPYGTGDEKLFF; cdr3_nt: TGTGCCAGCAGCCCCTACGGGACAGGGGACGAAAAACTGTTTTTT
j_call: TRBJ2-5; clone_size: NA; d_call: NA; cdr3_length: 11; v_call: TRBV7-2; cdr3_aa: CASSLSETQYF; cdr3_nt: TGTGCCAGCAGCTTATCGGAGACCCAGTACTTC
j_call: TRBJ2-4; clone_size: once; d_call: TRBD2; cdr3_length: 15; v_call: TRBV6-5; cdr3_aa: CASSRGETSGNIQYF; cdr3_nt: TGTGCCAGCAGCCGAGGGGAAACTAGCGGAAACATTCAGTACTTC
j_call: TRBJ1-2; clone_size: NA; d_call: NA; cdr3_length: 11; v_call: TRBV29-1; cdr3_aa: CSVEGQYGYTF; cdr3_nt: TGCAGCGTTGAAGGGCAGTATGGCTACACCTTC
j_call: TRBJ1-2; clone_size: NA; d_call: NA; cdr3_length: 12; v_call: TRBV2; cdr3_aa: CASSAGTYGYTF; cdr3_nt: TGTGCCAGCAGTGCGGGAACTTATGGCTACACCTTC
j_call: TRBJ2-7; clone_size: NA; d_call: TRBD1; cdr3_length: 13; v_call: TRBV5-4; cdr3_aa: CAYRGQPNYEQYF; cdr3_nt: TGTGCCTATAGGGGACAGCCCAACTACGAGCAGTACTTC
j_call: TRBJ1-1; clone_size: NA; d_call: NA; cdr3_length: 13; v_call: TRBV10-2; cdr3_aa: CASHRTGNTEAFF; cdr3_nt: TGCGCCAGCCATCGGACTGGGAACACTGAAGCTTTCTTT
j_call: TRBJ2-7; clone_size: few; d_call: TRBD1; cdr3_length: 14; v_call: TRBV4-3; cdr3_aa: CASSQRTGHYEQYF; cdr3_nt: TGCGCCAGCAGCCAACGGACAGGGCACTACGAGCAGTACTTC
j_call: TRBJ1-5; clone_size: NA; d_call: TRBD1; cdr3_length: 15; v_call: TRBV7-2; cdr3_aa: CASSPGQGGNQPQHF; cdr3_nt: TGTGCCAGCAGCCCCGGACAGGGAGGCAATCAGCCCCAGCATTTT
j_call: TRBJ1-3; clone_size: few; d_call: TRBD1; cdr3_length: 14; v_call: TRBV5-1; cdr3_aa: CASSSTGDGNTIYF; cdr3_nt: TGCGCCAGCAGCTCCACAGGGGACGGAAACACCATATATTTT
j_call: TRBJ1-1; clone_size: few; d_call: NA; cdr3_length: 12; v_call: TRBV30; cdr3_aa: CAWIEGSAEAFF; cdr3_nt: TGTGCCTGGATCGAGGGTTCGGCTGAAGCTTTCTTT
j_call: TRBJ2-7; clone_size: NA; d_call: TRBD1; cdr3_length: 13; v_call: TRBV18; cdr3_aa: CASSGQGGNEQYF; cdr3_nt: TGTGCCAGCTCCGGACAGGGAGGTAACGAGCAGTACTTC
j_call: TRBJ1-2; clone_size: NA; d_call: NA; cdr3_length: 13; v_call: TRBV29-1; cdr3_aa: CSVDTDRHYGYTF; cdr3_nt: TGCAGCGTTGATACTGACAGGCACTATGGCTACACCTTC
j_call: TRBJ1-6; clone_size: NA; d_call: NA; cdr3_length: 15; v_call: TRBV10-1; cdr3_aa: CASSESTGFNSPLHF; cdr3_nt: TGCGCCAGCAGTGAGTCGACAGGATTTAATTCACCCCTCCACTTT
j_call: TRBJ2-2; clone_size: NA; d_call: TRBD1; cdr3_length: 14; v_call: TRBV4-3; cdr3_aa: CASTNRGNTGELFF; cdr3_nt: TGCGCCAGCACCAACAGGGGGAACACCGGGGAGCTGTTTTTT
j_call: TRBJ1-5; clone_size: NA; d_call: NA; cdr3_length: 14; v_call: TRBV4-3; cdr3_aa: CASSQDRLNQPQHF; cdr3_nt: TGCGCCAGCAGCCAAGACAGGCTCAATCAGCCCCAGCATTTT
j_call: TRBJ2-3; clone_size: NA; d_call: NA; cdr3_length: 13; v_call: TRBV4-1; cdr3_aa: CASSQETAFTQYF; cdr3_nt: TGCGCCAGCAGCCAGGAGACTGCCTTTACGCAGTATTTT
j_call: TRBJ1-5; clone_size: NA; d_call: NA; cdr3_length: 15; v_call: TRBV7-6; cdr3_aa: CASSLFEGFGQPQHF; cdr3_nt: TGTGCCAGCAGCTTATTTGAGGGTTTTGGTCAGCCCCAGCATTTT
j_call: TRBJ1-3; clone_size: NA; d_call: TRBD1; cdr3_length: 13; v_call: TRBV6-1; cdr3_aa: CASRQTGGNTIYF; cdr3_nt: TGTGCCAGCAGACAGACAGGGGGTAACACCATATATTTT
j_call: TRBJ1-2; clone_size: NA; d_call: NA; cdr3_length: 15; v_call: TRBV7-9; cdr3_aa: CASSRRAEFDYGYTF; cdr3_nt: TGTGCCAGCAGCCGGAGGGCGGAGTTTGACTATGGCTACACCTTC
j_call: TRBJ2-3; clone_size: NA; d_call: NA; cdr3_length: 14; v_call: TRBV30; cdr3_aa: CAWSGDRPTDTQYF; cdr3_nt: TGTGCCTGGAGTGGTGACAGACCTACAGATACGCAGTATTTT
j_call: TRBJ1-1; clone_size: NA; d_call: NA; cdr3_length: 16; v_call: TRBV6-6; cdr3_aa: CASSYTGIVPNTEAFF; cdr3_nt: TGTGCCAGCAGTTATACGGGAATAGTACCAAACACTGAAGCTTTCTTT
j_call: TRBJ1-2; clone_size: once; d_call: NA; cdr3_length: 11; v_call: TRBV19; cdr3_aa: CASSTLLAWTF; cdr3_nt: TGTGCCAGTAGTACCCTCCTAGCGTGGACCTTC
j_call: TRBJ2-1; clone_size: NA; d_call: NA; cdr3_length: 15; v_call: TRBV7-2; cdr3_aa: CASSLVTSTYNEQFF; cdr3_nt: TGTGCCAGCAGCTTAGTCACCTCTACCTACAATGAGCAGTTCTTC
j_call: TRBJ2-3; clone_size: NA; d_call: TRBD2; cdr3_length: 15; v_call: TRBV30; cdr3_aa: CAWVPLAGGSGTQYF; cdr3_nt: TGTGCCTGGGTCCCGCTAGCGGGGGGCTCAGGTACGCAGTATTTT
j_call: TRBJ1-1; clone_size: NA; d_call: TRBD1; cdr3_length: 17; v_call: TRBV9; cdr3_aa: CASSASLGTGSGTEAFF; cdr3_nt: TGTGCCAGCAGCGCAAGTCTAGGGACAGGGAGTGGCACTGAAGCTTTCTTT
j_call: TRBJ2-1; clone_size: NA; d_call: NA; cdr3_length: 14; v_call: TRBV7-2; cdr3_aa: CASSLDRGRNEQFF; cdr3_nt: TGTGCCAGCAGCTTAGATAGGGGTCGCAATGAGCAGTTCTTC
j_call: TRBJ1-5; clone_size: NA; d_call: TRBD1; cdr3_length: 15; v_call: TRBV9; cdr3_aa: CASSASPGTGEPQHF; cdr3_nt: TGTGCCAGCAGCGCTAGTCCCGGGACAGGGGAGCCCCAGCATTTT
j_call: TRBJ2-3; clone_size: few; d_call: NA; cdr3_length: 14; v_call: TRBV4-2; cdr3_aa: CASSQESSPDTQYF; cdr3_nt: TGTGCCAGCAGCCAAGAGAGTAGCCCAGATACGCAGTATTTT
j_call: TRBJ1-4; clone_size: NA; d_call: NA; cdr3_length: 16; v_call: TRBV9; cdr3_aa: CASSDPRRGGNEKLFF; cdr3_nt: TGTGCCAGCAGCGACCCCCGCAGGGGTGGGAATGAAAAACTGTTTTTT
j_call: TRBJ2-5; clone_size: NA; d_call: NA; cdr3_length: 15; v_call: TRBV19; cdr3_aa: CASSIGGGSVETQYF; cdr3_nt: TGTGCCAGTAGTATAGGTGGAGGGAGCGTGGAGACCCAGTACTTC
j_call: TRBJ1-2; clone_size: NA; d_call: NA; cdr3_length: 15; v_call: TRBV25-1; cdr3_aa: CASSPGGPANYGYTF; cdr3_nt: TGTGCCAGCAGCCCCGGGGGGCCAGCTAACTATGGCTACACCTTC
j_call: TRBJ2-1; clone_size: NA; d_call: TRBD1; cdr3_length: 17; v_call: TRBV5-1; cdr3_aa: CASSSRPPAGQDNEQFF; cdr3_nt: TGCGCCAGCAGCTCTCGACCGCCCGCTGGACAGGACAATGAGCAGTTCTTC
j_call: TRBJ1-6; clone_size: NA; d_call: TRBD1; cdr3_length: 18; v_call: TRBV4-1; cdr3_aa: CASSQDGAGGNYNSPLHF; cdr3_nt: TGCGCCAGCAGCCAAGATGGGGCAGGGGGCAATTATAATTCACCCCTCCACTTT
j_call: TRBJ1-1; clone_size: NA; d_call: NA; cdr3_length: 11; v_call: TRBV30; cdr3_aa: CAWSGDTEAFF; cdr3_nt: TGTGCCTGGAGCGGGGACACCGAAGCTTTCTTT
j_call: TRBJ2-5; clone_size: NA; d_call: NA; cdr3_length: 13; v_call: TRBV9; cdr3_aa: CASSFGQQETQYF; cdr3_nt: TGTGCCAGCAGCTTTGGACAGCAAGAGACCCAGTACTTC
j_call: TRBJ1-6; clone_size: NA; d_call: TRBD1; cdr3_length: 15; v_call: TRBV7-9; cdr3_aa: CASSGGDREASPLHF; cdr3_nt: TGTGCCAGCAGCGGCGGGGACAGGGAGGCTTCACCCCTCCACTTT
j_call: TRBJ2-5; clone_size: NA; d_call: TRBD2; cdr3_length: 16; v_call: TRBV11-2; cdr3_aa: CASSLGLAGGQETQYF; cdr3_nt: TGTGCCAGCAGCTTAGGGCTAGCGGGCGGCCAAGAGACCCAGTACTTC
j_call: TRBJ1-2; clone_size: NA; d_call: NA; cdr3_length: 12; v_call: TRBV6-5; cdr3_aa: CASSYGQELYTF; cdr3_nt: TGTGCCAGCAGTTACGGCCAGGAATTGTACACCTTC
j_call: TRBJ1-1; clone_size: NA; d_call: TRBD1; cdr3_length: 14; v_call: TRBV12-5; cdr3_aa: CASGWTGGAAEAFF; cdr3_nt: TGTGCTAGTGGTTGGACAGGGGGCGCAGCTGAAGCTTTCTTT
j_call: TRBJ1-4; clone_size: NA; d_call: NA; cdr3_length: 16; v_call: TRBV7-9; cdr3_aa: CASRTATGLSNEKLFF; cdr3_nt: TGTGCCAGCAGGACTGCAACAGGGCTGTCTAATGAAAAACTGTTTTTT
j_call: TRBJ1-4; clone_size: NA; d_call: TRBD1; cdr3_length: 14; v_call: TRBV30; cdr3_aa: CAWKPGTGGEKLFF; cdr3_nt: TGTGCCTGGAAGCCCGGGACAGGGGGCGAAAAACTGTTTTTT
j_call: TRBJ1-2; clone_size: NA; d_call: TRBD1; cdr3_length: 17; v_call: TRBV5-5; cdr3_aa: CASSLRTLGGQTYGYTF; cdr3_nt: TGTGCCAGCAGCTTGCGGACGTTGGGGGGACAGACCTATGGCTACACCTTC
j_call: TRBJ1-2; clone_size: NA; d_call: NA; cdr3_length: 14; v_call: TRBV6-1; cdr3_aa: CASSEYLGNYGYTF; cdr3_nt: TGTGCCAGCAGTGAATATCTAGGCAACTATGGCTACACCTTC